The rows below give T cell receptor beta chains drawn from one sample of a study of siplizumab effects on memory and regulatory T cells. Data came from immunoSEQ multiplex PCR; TCRdb stores just in-frame clones and leaves some out. The sample has about 97,000 clones, nearly 95% seen once. The sample taken for sequencing was non-Treg CD4+ T cells sorted from blood. The source of these receptors is a human donor in good health. The CDR3 runs from the conserved cysteine through the conserved F or W. Fields, in order: J gene, CDR3 length, D gene, V gene, clone size, CDR3 DNA, CDR3 protein. A D gene is named only where the DNA matches it firmly. Clone size appears in some rows only: once, few, many, or a class for an expanded clone.

>TRBJ2-4|15|TRBD1|TRBV5-1|-
TGCGCCAGCAGCCTACCGGGACAGGGGGCTGACATTCAGTACTTC
CASSLPGQGADIQYF
>TRBJ2-3|17|TRBD1|TRBV4-2|-
TGTGCCAGCAGCCAAGATGTAGGGGGCGATGGCACAGATACGCAGTATTTT
CASSQDVGGDGTDTQYF
>TRBJ1-1|15|-|TRBV28|-
TGTGCCAGCAGTCCGGCGGGCCGCAGGGGCACTGAAGCTTTCTTT
CASSPAGRRGTEAFF
>TRBJ2-7|13|-|TRBV7-2|once
TGTGCCAGCAGCTCGGTCTGGGAATACGAGCAGTACTTC
CASSSVWEYEQYF
>TRBJ2-2|14|TRBD1|TRBV28|-
TGTGCCAGCAGTAACAGGGGAACTACTGGGGAGCTGTTTTTT
CASSNRGTTGELFF
>TRBJ1-5|17|-|TRBV28|-
TGTGCCAGCAGTTCTCTTCTAGACAGCCTTAGCAATCAGCCCCAGCATTTT
CASSSLLDSLSNQPQHF
>TRBJ2-1|15|TRBD2|TRBV7-6|few
TGTGCCAGCAGCTTAGTCGGCGGGAGTTGGAATGAGCAGTTCTTC
CASSLVGGSWNEQFF
>TRBJ2-7|14|-|TRBV28|-
TGTGCCAGCAGTTTATCGGGGCCGGTCTACGAGCAGTACTTC
CASSLSGPVYEQYF
>TRBJ1-1|14|-|TRBV6-1|-
TGTGCCAGCAGTCTGCGGACAGAGAACACTGAAGCTTTCTTT
CASSLRTENTEAFF
>TRBJ2-1|16|TRBD2|TRBV5-5|-
TGTGCCAGCAGCTTGGGTTCCTCAACGGGGGGCAATGAGCAGTTCTTC
CASSLGSSTGGNEQFF
>TRBJ2-1|14|TRBD2|TRBV2|-
TGTGCCAGCAGCCTAGGGACTAGTCCCAATGAGCAGTTCTTC
CASSLGTSPNEQFF
>TRBJ2-7|14|-|TRBV5-1|-
TGCGCCAGCAGCTTGTCGTCGAAGAACTACGAGCAGTACTTC
CASSLSSKNYEQYF
>TRBJ1-2|13|TRBD1|TRBV5-1|-
TGCGCCAGCAGCTTGAGACAGGGGGCTCTCCTCGCCTTC
CASSLRQGALLAF
>TRBJ2-1|15|TRBD2|TRBV4-3|-
TGCGCCAGCAGCCAAGATGCTAGCGGGATGAGTGAGCAGTTCTTC
CASSQDASGMSEQFF
>TRBJ2-3|13|TRBD2|TRBV7-9|-
TGTGCCAGCAGCGACGACGGGGGGGATACGCAGTATTTT
CASSDDGGDTQYF
>TRBJ1-4|13|-|TRBV7-9|-
TGTGCCAGCAGCCGAGAGGGTGCTGAAAAACTGTTTTTT
CASSREGAEKLFF
>TRBJ1-1|13|-|TRBV30|few
TGTGCCTGGAGTGTTGGAGGGAACACTGAAGCTTTCTTT
CAWSVGGNTEAFF
>TRBJ2-7|16|-|TRBV4-3|-
TGCGCCAGCAGCCAGTTGGCAGGCCGAGTGCCCTACGAGCAGTACTTC
CASSQLAGRVPYEQYF
>TRBJ1-3|16|-|TRBV5-1|-
TGCGCCAGCAGACCTGGACAGATGGGACCTGGAAACACCATATATTTT
CASRPGQMGPGNTIYF
>TRBJ1-1|14|TRBD1|TRBV6-1|once
TGTGCCAGCAGAGACAGGGCCGCGAACACTGAAGCTTTCTTT
CASRDRAANTEAFF
>TRBJ2-7|15|TRBD2|TRBV5-4|-
TGTGCCAGCAGCTTTAAAGCGGGAGGGCACTACGAGCAGTACTTC
CASSFKAGGHYEQYF
>TRBJ2-1|12|-|TRBV30|-
TGTGCCTGGAGTCCAAGCTACAATGAGCAGTTCTTC
CAWSPSYNEQFF
>TRBJ2-5|13|-|TRBV30|-
TGTGCCTGGAGTGGAATAGCTTGGGAGACCCAGTACTTC
CAWSGIAWETQYF
>TRBJ1-2|13|-|TRBV10-1|-
TGCGCCAGCAGTGAGTCGGGCCGCTATGGCTACACCTTC
CASSESGRYGYTF
>TRBJ2-7|12|-|TRBV7-2|-
TGTGCCAGCAGCTTAGCGGACTACGAGCAGTACTTC
CASSLADYEQYF
>TRBJ1-5|15|TRBD1|TRBV19|-
TGTGCCAGTAGTATGCAGGGACAGACTAATCAGCCCCAGCATTTT
CASSMQGQTNQPQHF
>TRBJ2-1|13|-|TRBV7-2|-
TGTGCCAGCAGTACCGGGACCTACAATGAGCAGTTCTTC
CASSTGTYNEQFF
>TRBJ1-2|15|-|TRBV13|-
TGTGCCAGCAGCTTATTGACTCTTTCTCTGTATCGCTACACCTTC
CASSLLTLSLYRYTF
>TRBJ2-5|12|-|TRBV15|-
TGTGCCACCAGCGGGGGGACGGAGACCCAGTACTTC
CATSGGTETQYF
>TRBJ1-1|15|-|TRBV18|-
TGTGCCAGCTCACCACCGTCAATCAGGGAGACTGAAGCTTTCTTT
CASSPPSIRETEAFF
>TRBJ2-7|13|TRBD1|TRBV6-6|-
TGTGCCAGCAATGCGGACAGGGGCTACGAGCAGTACTTC
CASNADRGYEQYF
>TRBJ2-1|15|-|TRBV7-2|-
TGTGCCAGCAGCTTACCTAGGGGAGGGGGCAATGAGCAGTTCTTC
CASSLPRGGGNEQFF
>TRBJ2-4|16|-|TRBV27|-
TGTGCCAGCAGTCCCCTCCTGAGGGGAGCCAAAAACATTCAGTACTTC
CASSPLLRGAKNIQYF
>TRBJ2-5|14|-|TRBV19|-
TGTGCCAGTAGATCCGTGGGAGGACGTGAGACCCAGTACTTC
CASRSVGGRETQYF
>TRBJ1-1|13|-|TRBV11-2|-
TGTGCCAGCAGCTTTGGGGTAAGAACTGAAGCTTTCTTT
CASSFGVRTEAFF
>TRBJ2-5|16|TRBD2|TRBV5-1|-
TGCGCCAGCAGCCCTGGACTAGCGGGAGCTACAGAGACCCAGTACTTC
CASSPGLAGATETQYF
>TRBJ1-1|14|-|TRBV7-2|-
TGTGCCAGCAGCTTAGGCCTTGGGGGAACTGAAGCTTTCTTT
CASSLGLGGTEAFF
>TRBJ1-5|17|-|TRBV28|-
TGTGCCAGCAGTGCGCCGCGGACAGCGTTAAGCAATCAGCCCCAGCATTTT
CASSAPRTALSNQPQHF
>TRBJ2-3|16|-|TRBV30|-
TGTGCCTGGAGTGTATCGGTGACTAGAGTACCAGATACGCAGTATTTT
CAWSVSVTRVPDTQYF
>TRBJ2-4|15|TRBD1|TRBV28|-
TGTGCCAGCAGGCTAGGGGGACAGACAAAAAACATTCAGTACTTC
CASRLGGQTKNIQYF
>TRBJ1-1|13|-|TRBV10-3|-
TGTGCCATCAGGGACCCCGGTCGCACTGAAGCTTTCTTT
CAIRDPGRTEAFF
>TRBJ2-5|14|-|TRBV19|-
TGTGCCAGTAGTCCCCGGGGCGGCCAAGAGACCCAGTACTTC
CASSPRGGQETQYF
>TRBJ1-1|13|-|TRBV19|-
TGTGCCAGTAGTATACGACAGAACACTGAAGCTTTCTTT
CASSIRQNTEAFF
>TRBJ2-2|12|-|TRBV14|-
TGTGCCAGCAGGGACCGCGACGGGGAGCTGTTTTTT
CASRDRDGELFF
>TRBJ1-1|13|TRBD1|TRBV19|-
TGTGCCACCCAGGACAGGAGGGACACTGAAGCTTTCTTT
CATQDRRDTEAFF
>TRBJ2-7|15|-|TRBV5-1|once
TGCGCCAGCAGCTCGGACACCGGGGGACTTTACGAGCAGTACTTC
CASSSDTGGLYEQYF
>TRBJ2-3|17|TRBD2|TRBV9|-
TGTGCCAGCAGCGATCACTCCCTCCTAGCGGCCCCAGATACGCAGTATTTT
CASSDHSLLAAPDTQYF
>TRBJ1-1|14|-|TRBV7-9|-
TGTGCCAGCAGCAAAACAGGGTCGAACACTGAAGCTTTCTTT
CASSKTGSNTEAFF
>TRBJ2-5|12|-|TRBV7-2|-
TGTGCCAGCAGCTTAGTAGTGGACGACCAGTACTTC
CASSLVVDDQYF
>TRBJ1-5|16|-|TRBV19|-
TGTGCCAGTAGTAGAAACTCAGGGGCCCCCAATCAGCCCCAGCATTTT
CASSRNSGAPNQPQHF
>TRBJ1-2|14|-|TRBV6-5|-
TGTGCCAGCAGTTCTCCAGGGGTATTCGGTTTCTACACCTTC
CASSSPGVFGFYTF
>TRBJ2-1|13|-|TRBV6-1|-
TGTGCCAGCATGAGGCGGGGATACAATGAGCAGTTCTTC
CASMRRGYNEQFF
>TRBJ2-1|16|-|TRBV11-3|once
TGTGCCAGCAGCTTAGCCCCCGACAGGCTCAACAATGAGCAGTTCTTC
CASSLAPDRLNNEQFF
>TRBJ2-1|14|TRBD2|TRBV18|-
TGTGCCAGCTCACCATTACTAGCGGGTAATGAGCAGTTCTTC
CASSPLLAGNEQFF
>TRBJ2-5|14|-|TRBV29-1|-
TGCAGCGCCTCACCTCAGGGAGTTGGGGAGACCCAGTACTTC
CSASPQGVGETQYF
>TRBJ1-2|13|-|TRBV7-6|-
TGTGCCAGCAGTTTTAGCAGTTTTCATGGCTACACCTTC
CASSFSSFHGYTF
>TRBJ1-5|15|TRBD1|TRBV6-5|-
TGTGCCAGCAGTCCGGACAGGGTGGGAAATCAGCCCCAGCATTTT
CASSPDRVGNQPQHF
>TRBJ2-5|16|-|TRBV7-2|-
TGTGCCAGCAGCTTGACAGCCTACCCATACCAAGAGACCCAGTACTTC
CASSLTAYPYQETQYF
>TRBJ1-1|15|-|TRBV6-5|-
TGTGCCAGCAGAAAAGGGGACACTAAAAACACTGAAGCTTTCTTT
CASRKGDTKNTEAFF